This T cell receptor beta chain stems from a study of blood T cell repertoires in COVID-19. Study-level information: COVID-19 samples from acute and convalescent phases originated in the United States, Italy and Spain. T cells, B-cell-depleted T cells, or PBMCs provided the cDNA or gDNA that served as material.

Original methodology: Amplification of reference gene primers was used by the study to estimate nucleated cell counts. Profiling relied on immunoSEQ multiplex PCR, and the TCRdb table lists in-frame clones only, not all of them. That table furnishes V, J and clone size, whereas the DNA furnished D and trimming. The data hold hundreds of thousands of clones, with 85% to 90% observed a single time. V shed 4 bases and J 5 bases; nucleotides not matched to a gene: 3. Per germline, CDR1 SGHTA and CDR2 FQGNSA. The CDR3 sequence is 15 residues long. The TCR sequence derives from a woman aged 40 to 50 who had recovered from COVID-19. The J gene is TRBJ2-1, the V gene TRBV7-2; 12 nucleotides match TRBD2. Sequencing used peripheral blood. CDR3 sequence (DNA): TGTGCCAGCAGCTGGTCTAGCGGGAGGGACAATGAGCAGTTCTTC. It encodes CASSWSSGRDNEQFF.